What follows are 2 T cell receptor beta chains derived from one specimen sequenced in a study of blood T cell repertoires in COVID-19. Method: immunoSEQ multiplex PCR; TCRdb's copy keeps in-frame clones and lacks some. The sample shows roughly 30,000 clones, more than 80% of them seen only once. Sequencing was performed on peripheral blood. These TCRs come from a human donor in a cohort sampled during active COVID-19.

The rearrangement links TRBV30 to TRBJ1-4, with D unresolved. This CDR3 region has 13 residues. The germline V gene encodes CDR1 GTSNPN and CDR2 SVGIG (reference sequence). Trimming left V 3 bases short and J 10 bases short, with 15 bases between. The CDR3 reads CAWSYPLARKLFF. The CDR3 nucleotides are TGTGCCTGGAGCTACCCACTCGCGAGAAAACTGTTTTTT.

The V call is TRBV7-2, the J call TRBJ1-2; D call uncertain. The CDR3 covers 15 residues. The V end was cut by 5 bases, the J end by 0 bases, with 13 bases between. Germline V gene data show CDR1 as SGHTA and CDR2 as FQGNSA. The DNA of the CDR3 is TGTGCCAGCAGCCCAAGGATAGCCTCTAACTATGGCTACACCTTC. Translating it yields CASSPRIASNYGYTF.